The 23 T cell receptor beta chains presented below share a single source sample, sequenced in a study of cytomegalovirus exposure and HLA in healthy donors. A multiplex PCR was run with 60 Vbeta primers and 13 Jbeta primers. The assay was immunoSEQ multiplex PCR, and TCRdb's table has in-frame clones only and misses some. The sample lists around 150,000 clones, 80% occurring once. Sequenced sample: PBMCs. These receptors were collected from a man between 18 and 35 years old in good health and CMV-seropositive.

V gene TRBV5-6 combines with J gene TRBJ2-2; 13 bases are a match to TRBD2. With 1 base clipped from V and 3 bases from J, the junction kept 3 bases outside the gene matches. The CDR3 has 17 residues. In germline, CDR1 is SGHDT, CDR2 YYEEEE. This CDR3 is CASSLLLAGGHTGELFF. The CDR3 DNA follows: TGTGCCAGCAGCTTGTTACTAGCGGGAGGGCACACCGGGGAGCTGTTTTTT.

A word on this clone: Compared with germline, one end of the junction differs, possibly owing to a read error. The chain recombines TRBV5-5 with TRBJ1-1; 9 bases line up with TRBD1. Germline loops: CDR1 SGHKS, CDR2 YYEKEE (reference sequence). The CDR3 contains 15 residues. CDR3 in amino acids: CASSPTPQQGAGSLF. The CDR3 DNA reads as TGTGCCAGCAGCCCCACTCCGCAACAGGGGGCGGGATCCCTCTTT.

The V and J genes are TRBV6-5 and TRBJ1-1; D may be TRBD1 (5 bases). The germline CDR1 and CDR2 sequences are MNHEY and SVGAGI. The CDR3 is 13 residues long. V shed 7 bases and J shed 5 bases, with 14 bases lying between them. The CDR3 DNA sequence: TGTGCCAGCATTCCCTCCGGGGGGACTGAAGCTTTCTTT. This gives the protein CASIPSGGTEAFF.

The chain carries TRBV7-6 and TRBJ1-5, with 11 nucleotides matching TRBD1. CDR3 size: 17 residues. Unmatched junction bases numbered 13, after V lost 5 bases and J lost 7 bases. Germline V gene lookup returns CDR1 SGHVS and CDR2 FNYEAQ. The CDR3 region is CASSPGQGANLFQPQHF. The CDR3 coding sequence is TGTGCCAGCAGCCCCGGACAGGGGGCGAATTTGTTCCAGCCCCAGCATTTT.

This chain joins TRBV19 and TRBJ1-6, with a possible D match to TRBD1 (6 bases). Trimming cost V 4 bases and J 7 bases, with 14 bases left between them. Germline CDR1 LNHDA, CDR2 SQIVND (reference sequence). The length of the CDR3 is 15 residues. CDR3 nucleotides: TGTGCCAGTAGTACTGACAGGAGTCACAATTCACCCCTCCACTTT. Amino acid sequence: CASSTDRSHNSPLHF.

The genes are TRBV4-3 and TRBJ2-7; D uncertain. This CDR3 comprises 14 residues. V was pared by 4 bases and J by 0 bases, with 10 bases between. The germline V gene has CDR1 LGHNA and CDR2 YSLEER. The CDR3 protein is CASSLTLSSYEQYF. The CDR3 DNA reads as TGCGCCAGCAGCCTCACCCTAAGCTCCTACGAGCAGTACTTC.

This clone has only a few counts. In DNA, the CDR3 is TGCGCCAGCAGCTTGGAACTAGCGGGAGCAAATGAGCAGTTCTTC. Amino acid sequence: CASSLELAGANEQFF. The J gene is TRBJ2-1, the V gene TRBV5-1; 11 nucleotides match TRBD2. This CDR3 comprises 15 residues. Germline CDR1 reads SGHRS; CDR2 reads YFSETQ. The trim removed 0 bases at V and 7 bases at J, leaving 3 bases unmatched.

This chain links TRBV7-9 with TRBJ2-4, with a weak D call TRBD2 (6 bases). The germline CDR1 and CDR2 sequences are SEHNR and FQNEAQ (reference sequence). The CDR3 extends over 16 amino acids. V dropped 3 bases and J dropped 0 bases, with 12 bases sitting between them. The CDR3 nucleotides are TGTGCCAGCAGCTTCGGCGGGACCTTAGCCAAAAACATTCAGTACTTC. This translates into CASSFGGTLAKNIQYF.

The chain has TRBV6-5 and TRBJ2-7, with TRBD2 identical over 10 bases. J was trimmed by 4 bases and V by 8 bases; bases with no gene match: 8. The CDR3 is 14 amino acids. From germline, CDR1 is MNHEY and CDR2 SVGAGI. The CDR3 here is CASGSSGRRYEQYF. The CDR3 nucleotides read TGTGCCAGCGGAAGTAGCGGGAGGAGATACGAGCAGTACTTC.

The chain has TRBV9 and TRBJ1-6, with no clear D. V was pared by 3 bases and J by 10 bases, with 14 bases between. The CDR3 is 14 residues long. The V gene's germline CDR1 is SGDLS and CDR2 YYNGEE. The CDR3 is CASSGSGDRSPLHF. The CDR3 nucleotides read TGTGCCAGCAGCGGCAGCGGGGATCGCTCACCCCTCCACTTT.

The chain employs TRBV5-4 and TRBJ2-2, with 8 bases fitting TRBD1. Germline V gene sequence: CDR1 SGHNT, CDR2 YYREEE (reference sequence). V shed 4 bases, J shed 6 bases, and the junction held 2 bases outside the gene matches. This CDR3 has 13 amino acids. DNA of the CDR3: TGTGCCAGCAGCGTACAGGGGGCCGGGGAGCTGTTTTTT. Translated, it gives CASSVQGAGELFF.

The rearrangement joins TRBV7-2 to TRBJ1-2; TRBD1 agrees at 8 bases. There are 13 residues in the CDR3. Germline V gene lookup returns CDR1 SGHTA and CDR2 FQGNSA. Trimming removed 2 bases from V and 7 bases from J; junction bases left unmatched: 3. The CDR3 DNA follows: TGTGCCAGCAGCTTACAGGGGGCTGGTGGCTACACCTTC. Protein product: CASSLQGAGGYTF.

The rearrangement links TRBV30 to TRBJ1-5; TRBD1 agrees at 7 bases. In germline, CDR1 is GTSNPN, CDR2 SVGIG (reference sequence). The J segment lost 0 bases and the V segment lost 2 bases, leaving 4 bases of the junction unmatched. This CDR3 has 15 amino acids. CDR3 bases: TGTGCCTGGAGTAGGGGACAGAGTAGCAATCAGCCCCAGCATTTT. This codes for CAWSRGQSSNQPQHF.

The chain employs TRBV15 and TRBJ2-1; D might be TRBD1 (6 bases). V was clipped by 3 bases and J by 5 bases, with 8 bases between them. CDR3 length equals 13 residues. Germline V gene sequence: CDR1 LNHNV, CDR2 YYDKDF (reference sequence). The CDR3 DNA reads TGTGCCACCAGCAGTGAGGGGGACAATGAGCAGTTCTTC. Its protein is CATSSEGDNEQFF.

The V and J genes are TRBV6-1 and TRBJ2-1; the match to TRBD2 covers 12 bases. CDR1 MNHNS and CDR2 SASEGT come from the germline V gene. The trim removed 0 bases at V and 6 bases at J, leaving 3 bases unmatched. CDR3 length: 16 amino acids. CDR3 in amino acids: CASSEALAGGSNEQFF. The CDR3 DNA reads as TGTGCCAGCAGTGAAGCCCTAGCGGGAGGGAGCAATGAGCAGTTCTTC.

This clone was picked up one time. The V and J genes are TRBV7-9 and TRBJ1-1; TRBD1 matches 7 bases. Germline V gene lookup returns CDR1 SEHNR and CDR2 FQNEAQ (reference sequence). This CDR3 region has 15 residues. Losses at the gene ends were 5 bases for V and 0 bases for J; bases not matched to a gene: 6. The chain's CDR3 is CASSHFRGMNTEAFF. CDR3 DNA: TGTGCCAGCAGCCATTTCAGGGGGATGAACACTGAAGCTTTCTTT.

This chain joins TRBV18 and TRBJ1-6; TRBD1 is a possible D gene (5 bases). Trimming removed 3 bases from V and 6 bases from J, with 12 bases in between. The V gene's germline CDR1 is KGHSH and CDR2 LQKENI. The CDR3 runs to 15 residues. CDR3 DNA: TGTGCCAGCTCACCGGACCGGCAGGGTAATTCACCCCTCCACTTT. Encoded protein: CASSPDRQGNSPLHF.

This rearrangement joins TRBV20-1 to TRBJ1-2; TRBD1 agrees at 7 bases. V lost 7 bases, J lost 6 bases, and 2 bases stayed unmatched. CDR3 length equals 10 residues. Germline lookup yields CDR1 DFQATT and CDR2 SNEGSKA (reference sequence). Here the CDR3 reads CSVTGHGYTF. The CDR3 DNA sequence: TGCAGTGTGACAGGGCATGGCTACACCTTC.

V usage is TRBV7-9 and J usage is TRBJ1-1, with 7 bases matching TRBD1. This CDR3 has 15 amino acids. Trimming took 5 bases from V and 2 from J; bases not matched to a gene: 8. CDR1 SEHNR and CDR2 FQNEAQ come from the germline V gene (reference sequence). The CDR3 coding sequence is TGTGCCAGCAGCCCCATCAGGGGGATTAACACTGAAGCTTTCTTT. This codes for CASSPIRGINTEAFF.

The rearrangement uses TRBV19 and TRBJ2-7, with a possible D match to TRBD2 (6 bases). V gave up 8 bases and J gave up 9 bases, with 26 bases separating them. The CDR3 length is 15 residues. Germline CDR1 is LNHDA and CDR2 is SQIVND (reference sequence). This CDR3 reads CASAISGTEGGVQYF. CDR3 in DNA: TGTGCCAGTGCAATTTCCGGGACGGAGGGTGGAGTGCAGTACTTC.

This clone has a single count. J is TRBJ2-5 and V is TRBV29-1; 10 bases are shared with TRBD1. Germline-derived CDR1 and CDR2 are SQVTM and ANQGSEA. This CDR3 has 15 residues. J was trimmed by 5 bases and V by 6 bases; bases with no gene match: 12. CDR3 protein: CSVQMGQGIWETQYF. Written as DNA, the CDR3 is TGCAGCGTCCAAATGGGACAGGGGATTTGGGAGACCCAGTACTTC.

The CDR3 is CASSSSSADEQFF. CDR3 DNA sequence: TGTGCCAGCAGCTCATCCTCGGCGGATGAGCAGTTCTTC. The J gene is TRBJ2-1, the V gene TRBV7-3, with no clear D. V lost 4 bases, J lost 8 bases, and 12 bases lay in between. The CDR3 sequence is 13 residues long. Germline CDR1 and CDR2: SGHTA and FQGTGA.

This chain links TRBV19 with TRBJ2-6; the D is unclear. CDR3 length equals 13 residues. Deletions cut 2 bases from V and 10 bases from J, with 9 bases between. The germline V gene encodes CDR1 LNHDA and CDR2 SQIVND (reference sequence). This chain's CDR3 is CASSIQNKNVLTF. In DNA form, the CDR3 reads TGTGCCAGTAGTATACAGAATAAGAACGTCCTGACTTTC. The entire variable domain, with the rest obtained from reference TRBV19 and TRBJ2-6, is as follows: DGGITQSPKYLFRKEGQNVTLSCEQNLNHDAMYWYRQDPGQGLRLIYYSQIVNDFQKGDIAEGYSVSREKKESFPLTVTSAQKNPTAFYLCASSIQNKNVLTFGAGSRLTVL.